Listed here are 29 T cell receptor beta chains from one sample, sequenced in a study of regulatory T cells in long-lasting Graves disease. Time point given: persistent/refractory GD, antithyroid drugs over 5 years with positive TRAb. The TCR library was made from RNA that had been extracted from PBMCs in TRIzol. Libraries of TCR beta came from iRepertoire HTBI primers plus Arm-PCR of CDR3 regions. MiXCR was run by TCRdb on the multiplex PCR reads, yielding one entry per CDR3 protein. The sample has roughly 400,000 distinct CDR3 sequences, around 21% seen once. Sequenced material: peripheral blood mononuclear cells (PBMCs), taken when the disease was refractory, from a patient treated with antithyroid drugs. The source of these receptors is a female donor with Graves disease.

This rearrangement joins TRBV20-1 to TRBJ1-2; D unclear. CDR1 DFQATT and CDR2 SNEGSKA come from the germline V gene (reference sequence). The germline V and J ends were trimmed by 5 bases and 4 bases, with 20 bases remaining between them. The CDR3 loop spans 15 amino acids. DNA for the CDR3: TGCAGTGCTCTCACTCACCGGTCCGAACGCTATGGCTACACCTTC. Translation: CSALTHRSERYGYTF.

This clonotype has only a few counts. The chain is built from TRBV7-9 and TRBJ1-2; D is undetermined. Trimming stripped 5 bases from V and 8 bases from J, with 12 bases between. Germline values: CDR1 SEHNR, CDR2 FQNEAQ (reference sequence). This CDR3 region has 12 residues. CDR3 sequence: CASSSLIGGYTF. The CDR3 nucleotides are TGTGCCAGCAGCAGTCTCATCGGCGGCTACACCTTC.

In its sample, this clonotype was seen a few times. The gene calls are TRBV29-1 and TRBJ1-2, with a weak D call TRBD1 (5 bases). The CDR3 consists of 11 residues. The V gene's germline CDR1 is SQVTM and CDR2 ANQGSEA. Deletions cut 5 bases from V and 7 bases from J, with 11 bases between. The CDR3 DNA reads TGCAGCGTTTTTGGGGGATTTGGCTACACCTTC. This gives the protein CSVFGGFGYTF.

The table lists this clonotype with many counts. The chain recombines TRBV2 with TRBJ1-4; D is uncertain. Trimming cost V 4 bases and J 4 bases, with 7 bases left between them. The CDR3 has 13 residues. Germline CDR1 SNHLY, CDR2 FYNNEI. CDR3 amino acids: CASSVQVNEKLFF. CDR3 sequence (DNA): TGTGCCAGCAGTGTCCAGGTTAATGAAAAACTGTTTTTT.

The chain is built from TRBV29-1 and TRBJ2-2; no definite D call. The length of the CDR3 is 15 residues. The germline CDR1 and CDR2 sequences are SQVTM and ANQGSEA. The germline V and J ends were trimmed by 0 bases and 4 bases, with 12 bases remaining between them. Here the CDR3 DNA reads TGCAGCGTTGAAGATTTGACACAAACCACCGGGGAGCTGTTTTTT. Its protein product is CSVEDLTQTTGELFF.

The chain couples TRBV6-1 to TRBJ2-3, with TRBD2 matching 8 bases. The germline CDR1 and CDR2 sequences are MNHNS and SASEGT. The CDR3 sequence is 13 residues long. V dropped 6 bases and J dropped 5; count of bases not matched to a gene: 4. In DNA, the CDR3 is TGTGCCAGCAGAGATACTAGCGGAGATACGCAGTATTTT. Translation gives CASRDTSGDTQYF.

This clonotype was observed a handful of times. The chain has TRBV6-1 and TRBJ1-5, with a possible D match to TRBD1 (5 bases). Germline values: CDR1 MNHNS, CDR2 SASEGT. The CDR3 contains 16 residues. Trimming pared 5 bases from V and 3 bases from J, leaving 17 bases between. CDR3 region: CASSLGPPEVNQPQHF. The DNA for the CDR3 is TGTGCCAGCAGTTTGGGACCCCCTGAGGTCAATCAGCCCCAGCATTTT.

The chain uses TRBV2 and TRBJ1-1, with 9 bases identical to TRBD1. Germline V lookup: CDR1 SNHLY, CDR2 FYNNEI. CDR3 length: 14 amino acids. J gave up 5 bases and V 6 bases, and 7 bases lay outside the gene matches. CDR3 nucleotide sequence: TGTGCCAGCAGCGCACAGGGGGCGCGAACTGAAGCTTTCTTT. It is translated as CASSAQGARTEAFF.

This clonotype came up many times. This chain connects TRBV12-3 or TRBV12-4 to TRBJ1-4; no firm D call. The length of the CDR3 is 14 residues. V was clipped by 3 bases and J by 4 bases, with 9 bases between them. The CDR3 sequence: CASSLSGYNEKLFF. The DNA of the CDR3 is TGTGCCAGCAGTTTGTCCGGCTATAATGAAAAACTGTTTTTT.

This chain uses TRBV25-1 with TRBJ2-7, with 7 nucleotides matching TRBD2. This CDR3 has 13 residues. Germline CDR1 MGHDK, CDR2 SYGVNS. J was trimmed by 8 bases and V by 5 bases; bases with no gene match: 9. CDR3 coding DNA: TGTGCCAGCAGTCCCACAGCGGGGTTCCAGCAGTACTTC. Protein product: CASSPTAGFQQYF.

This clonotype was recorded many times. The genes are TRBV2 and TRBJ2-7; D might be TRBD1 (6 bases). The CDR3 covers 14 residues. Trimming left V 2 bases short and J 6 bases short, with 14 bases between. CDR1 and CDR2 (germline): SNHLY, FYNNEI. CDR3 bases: TGTGCCAGCAGTGAACAGGGGCCGTCGAGCGAGCAGTACTTC. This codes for CASSEQGPSSEQYF.

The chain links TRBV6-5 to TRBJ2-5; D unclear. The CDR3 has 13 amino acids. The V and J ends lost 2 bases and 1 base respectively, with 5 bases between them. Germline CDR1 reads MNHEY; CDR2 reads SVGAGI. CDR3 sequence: CASSYSIQETQYF. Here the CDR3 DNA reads TGTGCCAGCAGTTACAGTATCCAAGAGACCCAGTACTTC.

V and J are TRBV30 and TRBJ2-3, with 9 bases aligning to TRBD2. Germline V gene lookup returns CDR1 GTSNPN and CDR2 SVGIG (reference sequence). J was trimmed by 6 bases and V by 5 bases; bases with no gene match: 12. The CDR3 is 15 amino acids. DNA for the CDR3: TGTGCCTGGTCCATCGGCGGGAGGGCCAGGGATACGCAGTATTTT. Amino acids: CAWSIGGRARDTQYF.

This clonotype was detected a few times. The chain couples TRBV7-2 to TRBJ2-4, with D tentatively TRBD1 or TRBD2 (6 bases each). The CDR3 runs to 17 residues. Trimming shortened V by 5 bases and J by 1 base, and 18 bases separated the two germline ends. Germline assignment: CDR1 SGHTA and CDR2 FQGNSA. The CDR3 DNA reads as TGTGCCAGCAGCGCGACGCCGCGGGACACCGCCAAAAACATTCAGTACTTC. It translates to CASSATPRDTAKNIQYF.

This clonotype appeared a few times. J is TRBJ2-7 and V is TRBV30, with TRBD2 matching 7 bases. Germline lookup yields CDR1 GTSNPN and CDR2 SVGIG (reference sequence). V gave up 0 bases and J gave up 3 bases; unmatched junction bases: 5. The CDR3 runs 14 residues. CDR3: CAWSVQAGVYEQYF. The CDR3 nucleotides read TGTGCCTGGAGTGTACAGGCGGGAGTCTACGAGCAGTACTTC.

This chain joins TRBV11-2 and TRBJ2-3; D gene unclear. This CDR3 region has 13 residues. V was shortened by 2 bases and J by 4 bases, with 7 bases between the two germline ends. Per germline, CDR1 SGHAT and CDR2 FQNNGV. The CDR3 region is CASSLFSADTQYF. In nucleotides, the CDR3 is TGTGCCAGCAGCTTATTCTCCGCAGATACGCAGTATTTT.

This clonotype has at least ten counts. This CDR3 reads CASSLAYAGGKETQYF. The CDR3 DNA follows: TGTGCCAGCAGCTTAGCTTACGCAGGGGGGAAAGAGACCCAGTACTTC. The chain couples TRBV7-2 to TRBJ2-5, with a weak D call TRBD1 (7 bases). Germline V gives CDR1 SGHTA, CDR2 FQGNSA. Trimming shortened V by 0 bases and J by 3 bases, and 14 bases separated the two germline ends. The CDR3 is 16 amino acids.

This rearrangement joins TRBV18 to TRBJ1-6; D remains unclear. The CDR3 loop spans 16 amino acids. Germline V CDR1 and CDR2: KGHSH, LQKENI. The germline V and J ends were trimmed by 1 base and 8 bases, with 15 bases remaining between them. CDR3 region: CASSPRVLQSDSPLHF. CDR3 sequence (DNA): TGTGCCAGCTCACCACGGGTGTTACAAAGCGATTCACCCCTCCACTTT. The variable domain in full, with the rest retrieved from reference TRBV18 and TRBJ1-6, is NAGVMQNPRHLVRRRGQEARLRCSPMKGHSHVYWYRQLPEEGLKFMVYLQKENIIDESGMPKERFSAEFPKEGPSILRIQQVVRGDSAAYFCASSPRVLQSDSPLHFGNGTRLTVT.

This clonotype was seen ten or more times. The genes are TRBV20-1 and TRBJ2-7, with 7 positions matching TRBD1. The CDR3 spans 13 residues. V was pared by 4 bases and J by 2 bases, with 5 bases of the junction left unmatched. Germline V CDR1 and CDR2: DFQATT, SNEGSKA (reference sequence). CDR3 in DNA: TGCAGTGCTACAAGGGGGACAGCCTACGAGCAGTACTTC. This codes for CSATRGTAYEQYF.

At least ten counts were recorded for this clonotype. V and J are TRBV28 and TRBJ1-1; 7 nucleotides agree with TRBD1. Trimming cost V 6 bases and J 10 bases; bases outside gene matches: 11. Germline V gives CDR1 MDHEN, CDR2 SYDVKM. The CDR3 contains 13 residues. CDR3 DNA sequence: TGTGCCAGCAGGGCGGGACAGTCCTTCGGAGCTTTCTTT. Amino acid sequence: CASRAGQSFGAFF.

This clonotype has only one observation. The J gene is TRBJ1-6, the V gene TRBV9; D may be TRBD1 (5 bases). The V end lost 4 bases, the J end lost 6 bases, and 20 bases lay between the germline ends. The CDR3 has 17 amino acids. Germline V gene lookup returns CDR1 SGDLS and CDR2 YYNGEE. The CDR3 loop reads CASSPTGGVVRNSPLHF. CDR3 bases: TGTGCCAGCAGCCCCACCGGGGGGGTGGTACGTAATTCACCCCTCCACTTT.

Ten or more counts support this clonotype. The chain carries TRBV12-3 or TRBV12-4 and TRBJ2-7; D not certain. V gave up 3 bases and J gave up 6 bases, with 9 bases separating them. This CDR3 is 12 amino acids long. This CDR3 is CASSFLRAEQYF. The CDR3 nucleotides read TGTGCCAGCAGTTTCTTAAGGGCCGAGCAGTACTTC.

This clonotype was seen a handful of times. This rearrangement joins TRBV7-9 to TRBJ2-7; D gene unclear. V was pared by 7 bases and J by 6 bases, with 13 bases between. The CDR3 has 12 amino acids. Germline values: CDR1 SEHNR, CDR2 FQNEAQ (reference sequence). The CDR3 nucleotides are TGTGCCAGCAATCTTAAGTCGGGCGAGCAGTACTTC. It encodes CASNLKSGEQYF.

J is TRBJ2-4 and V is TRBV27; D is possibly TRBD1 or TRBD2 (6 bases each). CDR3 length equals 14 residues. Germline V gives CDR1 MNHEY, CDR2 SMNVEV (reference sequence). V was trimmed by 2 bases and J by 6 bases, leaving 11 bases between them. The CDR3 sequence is CASSLGGPGNIQYF. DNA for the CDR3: TGTGCCAGCAGTTTAGGGGGGCCAGGAAACATTCAGTACTTC.

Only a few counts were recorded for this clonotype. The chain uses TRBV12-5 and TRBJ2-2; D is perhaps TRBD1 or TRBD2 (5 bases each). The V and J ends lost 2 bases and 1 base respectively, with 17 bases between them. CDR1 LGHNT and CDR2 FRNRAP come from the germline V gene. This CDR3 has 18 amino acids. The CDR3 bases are TGTGCTAGTGGTTTGACCCTGACCGGGACCCAGAACACCGGGGAGCTGTTTTTT. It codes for CASGLTLTGTQNTGELFF.

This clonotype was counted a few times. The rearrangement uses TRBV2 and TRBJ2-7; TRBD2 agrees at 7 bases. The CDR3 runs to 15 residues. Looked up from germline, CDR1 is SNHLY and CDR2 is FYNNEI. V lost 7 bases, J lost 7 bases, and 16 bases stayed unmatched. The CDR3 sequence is CASKWGGGTSGEQYF. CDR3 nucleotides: TGTGCCAGCAAATGGGGGGGGGGGACGTCGGGGGAGCAGTACTTC.

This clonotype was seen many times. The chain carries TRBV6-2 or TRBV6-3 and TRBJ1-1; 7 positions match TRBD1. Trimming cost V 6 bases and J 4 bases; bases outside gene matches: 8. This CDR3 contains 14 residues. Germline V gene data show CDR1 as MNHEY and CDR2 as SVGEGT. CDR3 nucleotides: TGTGCCAGCAGCTTCGACAGGGTACGCACTGAAGCTTTCTTT. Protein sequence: CASSFDRVRTEAFF.

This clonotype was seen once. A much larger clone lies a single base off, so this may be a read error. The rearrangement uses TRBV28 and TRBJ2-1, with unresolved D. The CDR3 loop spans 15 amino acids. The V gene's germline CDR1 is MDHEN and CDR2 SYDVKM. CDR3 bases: TGTGCCAACAGTACTGACCGGAGCTCCTACAATGAGCAGTTCTTC. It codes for CANSTDRSSYNEQFF.

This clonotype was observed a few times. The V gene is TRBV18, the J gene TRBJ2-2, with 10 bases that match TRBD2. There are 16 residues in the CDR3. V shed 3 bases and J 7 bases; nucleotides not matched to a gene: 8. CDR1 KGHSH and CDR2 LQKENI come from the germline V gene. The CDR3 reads CASSPWTSGEGGELFF. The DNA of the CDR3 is TGTGCCAGCTCACCGTGGACTAGCGGTGAGGGCGGGGAGCTGTTTTTT.